Below, one T cell receptor beta chain is given with its context. Its matching antigen is unknown. A far larger clone differs by one base, so this is likely a read error. CDR3 length equals 15 residues. The germline V gene has CDR1 ENHRY and CDR2 SYGVKD. Trimming shortened V by 11 bases and J by 1 base, and 21 bases separated the two germline ends. Indicated time point: newly diagnosed GD, antithyroid drugs for less than 3 months. RNA extracted from PBMCs served as the sequencing template. Libraries of TCR beta came from iRepertoire HTBI primers plus Arm-PCR of CDR3 regions. One entry per CDR3 protein results from TCRdb running MiXCR on the multiplex PCR reads. The sample shows almost 450,000 distinct CDR3 sequences, about a sixth of them seen only once. The data derive from a study of regulatory T cells in long-lasting Graves disease. Findings and caveats of the study: New patients shared fewer public clonotypes (approximately 970) than persistent patients did (about 2,700).

This sample was also put to use in a study of T cells in Graves' hyperthyroidism and ophthalmopathy.

The gene calls are TRBV10-3 and TRBJ2-7; D is uncertain. Specimen: peripheral blood mononuclear cells (PBMCs), collected at new diagnosis, from a patient treated with antithyroid drugs. The clonotype comes from a woman in her 30s with Graves disease. The CDR3 bases are TGTGCCTGCAGGCTAGATCTCTCTGAGTCCTACGAGCAGTACTTC. It is translated as CACRLDLSESYEQYF.